The clone carrying this T cell receptor (beta chain) was seen only a few times. Its target is not known. This sample is drawn from a study of T-cell reconstitution after alpha-beta-depleted transplantation in children. Study-wide findings and caveats: Reportedly, alpha-beta T cells present about two months post-transplant originated from several hundred expanded clones of graft origin. Some patients owed their high day-60 TCRbeta diversity to surviving recipient T cells and thymic progenitors. T-cell counts and diversity at one year post-transplant came mainly from newly produced T cells.

Trimming at V came to 1 base and at J to 7 bases, leaving 4 bases not matched to a gene. Per germline, CDR1 SEHNR and CDR2 FQNEAQ (reference sequence). The CDR3 is 14 residues long. The TCRbeta library incorporated unique molecular identifiers. TCRdb ran MiXCR on the PCR reads and lists one entry per CDR3 protein. This table holds 250,000 to 400,000 distinct CDR3 sequences, more than 20% found once. The material sequenced was PBMCs, mostly from graft donor cells, taken 180 days after TCRalphabeta/CD19-depleted stem cell transplant. The chain employs TRBV7-9 and TRBJ1-5, with 7 bases fitting TRBD1. The source is a male patient between 10 and 17 years old who had a stem cell transplant for acute lymphoblastic leukemia, so the T cells may come from the graft donor. The CDR3 loop reads CASSLGTGEQPQHF. The CDR3 DNA follows: TGTGCCAGCAGCTTAGGGACAGGAGAGCAGCCCCAGCATTTT.